The 17 T cell receptor beta chains listed next were all sequenced from one sample in a study of CD8+ T cells in alopecia areata (dated by TCRdb to the late 2010s). What this sample's treatment or condition label stands for: oral pan-JAK inhibitor, 5-10 mg twice daily. To prepare the library, the immunoSEQ multiplex PCR assay was applied. For TCR sequencing, RNA was extracted from every sample and reverse transcribed into cDNA to serve as template. As stored in TCRdb, this immuneACCESS dataset retains in-frame rearrangements with V and J assigned. A fraction of the clones does not appear; measured against another copy, unresolved V genes explain less than half of the discrepancy, and the remainder lacks a known reason. The sample profile shows some 190,000 clones; approximately 67% of them were found once. The ten largest clones add up to about 1.3% of the sample. Sequencing used CD4+ T cells sorted from blood, obtained at approximately week 50, from a patient treated with tofacitinib. Every receptor here comes from a human donor with alopecia areata.

The V gene is TRBV4-3, the J gene TRBJ1-2; tentatively, D is TRBD1 (6 bases). The V end was cut by 1 base, the J end by 3 bases, with 12 bases between. Germline V gives CDR1 LGHNA, CDR2 YSLEER. This CDR3 comprises 15 residues. This CDR3 is CASSQVPAGDYGYTF. CDR3 coding DNA: TGCGCCAGCAGCCAAGTTCCGGCAGGGGACTATGGCTACACCTTC.

CDR3 amino acids: CASSGLAGGYNEQFF. The CDR3, as DNA: TGTGCCAGCAGTGGTCTAGCGGGGGGCTACAATGAGCAGTTCTTC. The chain recombines TRBV2 with TRBJ2-1, with TRBD2 matching 11 bases. The CDR3 spans 15 residues. Trimming at V came to 4 bases and at J to 3 bases, leaving 2 bases not matched to a gene. The germline V gene encodes CDR1 SNHLY and CDR2 FYNNEI. Full variable domain (missing parts from reference TRBV2 and TRBJ2-1): EPEVTQTPSHQVTQMGQEVILRCVPISNHLYFYWYRQILGQKVEFLVSFYNNEISEKSEIFDDQFSVERPDGSNFTLKIRSTKLEDSAMYFCASSGLAGGYNEQFFGPGTRLTVL.

Only a few counts were recorded for this clone. The chain joins TRBV27 to TRBJ2-2; possibly TRBD2 for D (6 bases). Germline CDR1 is MNHEY and CDR2 is SMNVEV (reference sequence). This CDR3 has 13 residues. The V end was cut by 5 bases, the J end by 12 bases, with 16 bases between. The CDR3 coding sequence is TGTGCCAGCAGTACCCTTAGCGGAACGAAGCTGTTTTTT. Its protein is CASSTLSGTKLFF.

The gene calls are TRBV30 and TRBJ1-6, with a possible D match to TRBD1 (6 bases). The CDR3 has 14 residues. Germline CDR1 reads GTSNPN; CDR2 reads SVGIG (reference sequence). The V gene lost 1 base and the J gene lost 10 bases, with 14 bases spanning the gap. The CDR3 spells CAWSEGHRGSPLHF. The CDR3 DNA follows: TGTGCCTGGAGTGAGGGACATCGGGGGTCACCCCTCCACTTT.

This clone was counted only a few times. The chain carries TRBV29-1 and TRBJ2-6, with D unclear. The germline V gene has CDR1 SQVTM and CDR2 ANQGSEA. The CDR3 covers 13 residues. The V end lost 2 bases, the J end lost 1 base, and 3 bases lay between the germline ends. The CDR3 reads CSVEQSGANVLTF. CDR3 sequence (DNA): TGCAGCGTTGAACAGTCTGGGGCCAACGTCCTGACTTTC.

The chain uses TRBV7-2 and TRBJ2-5, with TRBD2 identical over 8 bases. J gave up 5 bases and V 1 base, and 9 bases lay outside the gene matches. The CDR3 sequence is 16 residues long. Germline CDR1 and CDR2: SGHTA and FQGNSA. The CDR3 region has the DNA TGTGCCAGCAGCTTAGGTCGACTAGCGTGGGGGGAGACCCAGTACTTC. Its protein is CASSLGRLAWGETQYF. The complete variable domain, with remaining parts taken from reference TRBV7-2 and TRBJ2-5, reads GAGVSQSPSNKVTEKGKDVELRCDPISGHTALYWYRQSLGQGLEFLIYFQGNSAPDKSGLPSDRFSAERTGGSVSTLTIQRTQQEDSAVYLCASSLGRLAWGETQYFGPGTRLLVL.

The sample holds a few counts of this clone. V is TRBV29-1 and J is TRBJ1-1; 8 bases line up with TRBD1. The ends lost 6 bases at V and 1 base at J; junction bases unmatched: 7. CDR3 length: 14 amino acids. Per germline, CDR1 SQVTM and CDR2 ANQGSEA. The CDR3 loop is CSVYRGLGNTEAFF. In DNA, the CDR3 is TGCAGCGTGTACAGGGGGTTGGGGAACACTGAAGCTTTCTTT. Based on the CDR3 plus reference TRBV29-1 and TRBJ1-1, the full variable domain is SAVISQKPSRDICQRGTSLTIQCQVDSQVTMMFWYRQQPGQSLTLIATANQGSEATYESGFVIDKFPISRPNLTFSTLTVSNMSPEDSSIYLCSVYRGLGNTEAFFGQGTRLTVV.

V and J are TRBV11-2 and TRBJ2-3, with 7 bases fitting TRBD1. The CDR3 runs 15 residues. Unmatched junction bases numbered 7, after V lost 5 bases and J lost 2 bases. Germline V CDR1 and CDR2: SGHAT, FQNNGV. CDR3 sequence (DNA): TGTGCCAGCAGCATGCCGGGACAGAACACAGATACGCAGTATTTT. Protein: CASSMPGQNTDTQYF.

The chain employs TRBV4-1 and TRBJ1-4; D is ambiguous. The CDR3 totals 14 residues. Trimming stripped 4 bases from V and 4 bases from J, with 10 bases between. CDR1 MGHRA and CDR2 YSYEKL come from the germline V gene. The CDR3 region is CASSPSGSNEKLFF. The CDR3 DNA sequence: TGCGCCAGCAGCCCTAGTGGGAGTAATGAAAAACTGTTTTTT.

The CDR3 here is CAWTPASGGGETQYF. The CDR3 nucleotides are TGTGCCTGGACTCCGGCTAGCGGGGGTGGCGAGACCCAGTACTTC. The chain joins TRBV30 to TRBJ2-5; TRBD2 matches 10 bases. Germline assignment: CDR1 GTSNPN and CDR2 SVGIG (reference sequence). This CDR3 is built from 15 residues. V dropped 4 bases and J dropped 5; count of bases not matched to a gene: 10.

This clone has just a few counts. The chain has TRBV7-2 and TRBJ1-2, with D tentatively TRBD1 (6 bases). V was pared by 1 base and J by 8 bases, with 11 bases between. Germline assignment: CDR1 SGHTA and CDR2 FQGNSA. The CDR3 spans 13 residues. CDR3 nucleotide sequence: TGTGCCAGCAGCTTAGACAGGGCTCTAGGCTACACCTTC. It codes for CASSLDRALGYTF.

This chain links TRBV5-1 with TRBJ1-1; D unclear. The germline V gene encodes CDR1 SGHRS and CDR2 YFSETQ. V was shortened by 4 bases and J by 7 bases, with 11 bases between the two germline ends. The CDR3 loop spans 12 amino acids. CDR3 DNA sequence: TGCGCCAGCAGCCCCGATGCGTATGAAGCTTTCTTT. It yields the protein CASSPDAYEAFF.

The chain is built from TRBV27 and TRBJ2-7; possibly TRBD1 for D (5 bases). Germline lookup yields CDR1 MNHEY and CDR2 SMNVEV (reference sequence). Trimming pared 5 bases from V and 3 bases from J, leaving 8 bases between. There are 12 residues in the CDR3. CDR3 nucleotides: TGTGCCAGCAGTCCAGGGAACTACGAGCAGTACTTC. Translation gives CASSPGNYEQYF.

This chain uses TRBV5-6 with TRBJ1-5; no definite D call. V was shortened by 5 bases and J by 3 bases, with 18 bases between the two germline ends. The CDR3 is 16 residues long. Germline V gene sequence: CDR1 SGHDT, CDR2 YYEEEE. The CDR3 bases are TGTGCCAGCAGTACCGCCGGTGGAGAATTCAATCAGCCCCAGCATTTT. As protein: CASSTAGGEFNQPQHF. Full variable domain (outside the CDR3, taken from reference TRBV5-6 and TRBJ1-5): DAGVTQSPTHLIKTRGQQVTLRCSPKSGHDTVSWYQQALGQGPQFIFQYYEEEERQRGNFPDRFSGHQFPNYSSELNVNALLLGDSALYLCASSTAGGEFNQPQHFGDGTRLSIL.

The V gene is TRBV7-2, the J gene TRBJ2-3; the D is unclear. V was clipped by 1 base and J by 6 bases, with 5 bases between them. Germline assignment: CDR1 SGHTA and CDR2 FQGNSA. This CDR3 contains 12 residues. The CDR3 loop is CASSLGWDTQYF. As DNA, the CDR3 is TGTGCCAGCAGCTTAGGATGGGATACGCAGTATTTT.

The genes are TRBV18 and TRBJ1-5; D uncertain. The ends were cut back, 3 bases at V and 0 bases at J, with 9 bases in the middle. CDR3 length: 15 amino acids. The germline V gene has CDR1 KGHSH and CDR2 LQKENI. The CDR3, as DNA: TGTGCCAGCTCACCTGCCCAAGCTAGCAATCAGCCCCAGCATTTT. It codes for CASSPAQASNQPQHF.

The V gene is TRBV30, the J gene TRBJ2-1; D gene uncertain. CDR3 length equals 11 residues. Trimming took off 6 bases at V and 1 base at J, with 4 bases between the two ends. CDR1 GTSNPN and CDR2 SVGIG come from the germline V gene (reference sequence). The CDR3 nucleotides read TGTGCCTGTTCATCCTACAATGAGCAGTTCTTC. Translating it yields CACSSYNEQFF.